This TCR beta chain was captured by sequencing in a study of T cell repertoires and HLA-DP antigens. A remark on this clone: The antigen is undetermined.

Assay used: immunoSEQ multiplex PCR; TCRdb lists only in-frame clones, some missing. The repertoire consists of approximately 73,000 clones, with 80% occurring once and the leading ten covering about 1.4%. The CDR3 extends over 16 amino acids. Germline lookup yields CDR1 LNHNV and CDR2 YYDKDF (reference sequence). The V gene end was trimmed by 6 bases and the J gene end by 2 bases; junction bases not matched to a gene: 10. The TCR was taken from a man in his fifties or sixties in good health and CMV-seronegative. The specimen sequenced was CD4+ T cells from PBMCs. The V gene is TRBV15, the J gene TRBJ2-3, with TRBD1 identical over 8 bases. CDR3 residues: CATRADRGRTTDTQYF. The DNA of the CDR3 is TGTGCCACCAGAGCCGACAGGGGTCGCACCACAGATACGCAGTATTTT.